A single sample gave rise to the 32 T cell receptor beta chains below, sequenced in a study of human T cells and chemical hapten exposure. Via MiXCR, TCRdb re-called the RACE reads, giving one row per CDR3 protein. Among under 200,000 distinct CDR3 sequences, around a quarter were seen once, and the ten largest hold around 2.3%. Sample time point: patch test 3, about 24 weeks after DPC sensitization. Treatment in this sample: therapeutic diphenylcyclopropenone sensitization with weekly scalp DPC. The sequences come from whole blood, collected in connection with sensitization to the hapten diphenylcyclopropenone (DPC). These receptors were collected from a woman aged 18-35 years with alopecia areata. Some clones in this sample may be carry-over from other donors' samples.

This CDR3 reads CASSLGWPGGLEQYF. CDR3 nucleotides: TGTGCCAGCAGCTTAGGGTGGCCAGGGGGCCTCGAGCAGTACTTC. The rearrangement uses TRBV7-2 and TRBJ2-7; 8 bases agree with TRBD1. The CDR3 loop spans 15 amino acids. The germline gives CDR1 SGHTA, CDR2 FQGNSA. V lost 1 base to trimming and J lost 6 bases; unmatched junction nucleotides: 8.

This clonotype has only a few counts. This sequence joins TRBV7-6 and TRBJ2-5, with D unclear. V lost 2 bases, J lost 4 bases, and 8 bases lay in between. Germline CDR1 and CDR2: SGHVS and FNYEAQ. CDR3 length: 13 residues. The CDR3 region is CASSLSDPETQYF. For the CDR3, the DNA is TGTGCCAGCAGCTTATCGGACCCAGAGACCCAGTACTTC.

The table lists this clonotype with a few counts. CDR3 DNA: TGCGCCAGCAGCGTTTATGCACCTACAAAGAACACTGAAGCTTTCTTT. Translation: CASSVYAPTKNTEAFF. V usage is TRBV5-1 and J usage is TRBJ1-1; D call uncertain. The CDR3 is made up of 16 amino acids. Trimming took 4 bases from V and 1 from J, leaving 17 bases between them. Per germline, CDR1 SGHRS and CDR2 YFSETQ.

The chain joins TRBV4-1 to TRBJ1-5; no definite D call. The CDR3 spans 14 residues. Trimming pared 1 base from V and 2 bases from J, leaving 6 bases between. Per germline, CDR1 MGHRA and CDR2 YSYEKL. The CDR3 here is CASSQGAGNQPQHF. The CDR3 region has the DNA TGCGCCAGCAGCCAAGGTGCAGGCAATCAGCCCCAGCATTTT.

This clonotype was counted only a few times. V and J are TRBV5-1 and TRBJ1-2; D gene unclear. There are 14 residues in the CDR3. The germline gives CDR1 SGHRS, CDR2 YFSETQ. V lost 1 base and J 4 bases, leaving 11 bases between the germline ends. The CDR3 DNA sequence: TGCGCCAGCAGCTTGATAGCAGAAGGCTATGGCTACACCTTC. It is translated as CASSLIAEGYGYTF.

The rearrangement uses TRBV2 and TRBJ2-5, with 9 bases aligning to TRBD1. The germline gives CDR1 SNHLY, CDR2 FYNNEI. The CDR3 extends over 13 amino acids. Losses at the gene ends were 8 bases for V and 4 bases for J; bases not matched to a gene: 5. CDR3 DNA sequence: TGTGCCAGCGGCTACAGGGGGCGAGAGACCCAGTACTTC. It translates to CASGYRGRETQYF.

The chain links TRBV10-3 to TRBJ2-3; either TRBD1 or TRBD2 may supply D (5 bases each). The CDR3 length is 16 residues. CDR1 is ENHRY and CDR2 is SYGVKD in the germline V gene. The ends were cut back, 6 bases at V and 2 bases at J, with 18 bases in the middle. CDR3 sequence: CAIRAVGERVTDTQYF. CDR3 nucleotide sequence: TGTGCCATCAGGGCCGTGGGGGAGAGGGTCACAGATACGCAGTATTTT.

The chain employs TRBV6-4 and TRBJ2-2; unclear D gene. From germline, CDR1 is MRHNA and CDR2 SNTAGT. V lost 2 bases and J 5 bases, leaving 6 bases between the germline ends. This CDR3 spans 13 amino acids. The CDR3 sequence: CASSDRPTGELFF. As DNA, the CDR3 is TGTGCCAGCAGTGACCGACCGACCGGGGAGCTGTTTTTT.

The V call is TRBV29-1, the J call TRBJ1-2, with 10 nucleotides matching TRBD1. V was pared by 7 bases and J by 6 bases, with 11 bases of the junction left unmatched. The CDR3 contains 14 residues. Germline V gene lookup returns CDR1 SQVTM and CDR2 ANQGSEA. CDR3 residues: CSARPEGQGHGYTF. DNA of the CDR3: TGCAGCGCTCGGCCCGAGGGACAGGGGCATGGCTACACCTTC.

The sample holds many counts of this clonotype. The chain is built from TRBV20-1 and TRBJ2-3; 7 bases match TRBD2. V lost 4 bases to trimming and J lost 2 bases; unmatched junction nucleotides: 3. This CDR3 is 13 amino acids long. Germline CDR1 is DFQATT and CDR2 is SNEGSKA (reference sequence). The CDR3 nucleotides read TGCAGTGCTAACGGGGGGACCACAGATACGCAGTATTTT. It translates to CSANGGTTDTQYF.

This chain uses TRBV15 with TRBJ2-3; D gene unclear. Germline values: CDR1 LNHNV, CDR2 YYDKDF (reference sequence). This CDR3 is built from 15 residues. V dropped 0 bases and J dropped 2 bases, with 9 bases sitting between them. Written as DNA, the CDR3 is TGTGCCACCAGCAGAGAGGCGCCGAACACAGATACGCAGTATTTT. It translates to CATSREAPNTDTQYF.

This clonotype was counted only a few times. The chain is built from TRBV4-1 and TRBJ1-1; D is uncertain. V shed 3 bases and J shed 0 bases, with 8 bases lying between them. This CDR3 spans 14 amino acids. Germline V gives CDR1 MGHRA, CDR2 YSYEKL. As DNA, the CDR3 is TGCGCCAGCAGCCACCCGACCATGAACACTGAAGCTTTCTTT. Its protein product is CASSHPTMNTEAFF.

This chain joins TRBV29-1 and TRBJ2-3, with D tentatively TRBD1 or TRBD2 (5 bases each). This CDR3 has 17 residues. Trimming cost V 2 bases and J 1 base, with 19 bases left between them. Germline values: CDR1 SQVTM, CDR2 ANQGSEA. Here the CDR3 reads CSVEYRTRRIGTDTQYF. CDR3 bases: TGCAGCGTTGAATACAGGACTCGAAGGATAGGCACAGATACGCAGTATTTT.

This clonotype was seen ten or more times. This chain joins TRBV29-1 and TRBJ1-2; 7 nucleotides agree with TRBD1. In germline, CDR1 is SQVTM, CDR2 ANQGSEA. The CDR3 extends over 13 amino acids. The J segment lost 6 bases and the V segment lost 5 bases, leaving 9 bases of the junction unmatched. Here the CDR3 DNA reads TGCAGCGTTCCGGGACAGCTTAGGGATGGCTACACCTTC. It encodes CSVPGQLRDGYTF.

The chain recombines TRBV29-1 with TRBJ2-7; no clear D. The V end was cut by 7 bases, the J end by 3 bases, with 10 bases between. Looked up from germline, CDR1 is SQVTM and CDR2 is ANQGSEA. The CDR3 runs to 11 residues. The CDR3 sequence: CSGRSNYEQYF. The CDR3 nucleotides are TGCAGCGGTCGGTCCAACTACGAGCAGTACTTC.

In its sample, this clonotype was seen a few times. The chain has TRBV7-9 and TRBJ2-1; TRBD2 matches 12 bases. CDR1 and CDR2 from the germline V gene are SEHNR and FQNEAQ (reference sequence). V shed 5 bases, J shed 2 bases, and the junction held 10 bases outside the gene matches. The CDR3 contains 18 residues. The CDR3 loop reads CASSARRRTSGTYNEQFF. CDR3 DNA sequence: TGTGCCAGCAGCGCGCGCAGAAGGACTAGCGGGACCTACAATGAGCAGTTCTTC.

V is TRBV4-3 and J is TRBJ2-5, with TRBD2 as a possible D gene (5 bases). CDR1 and CDR2 (germline): LGHNA, YSLEER. Trimming removed 3 bases at V and 1 base at J, with 9 bases between. This CDR3 is built from 14 residues. CDR3 nucleotide sequence: TGCGCCAGCAGCCATCTTGGGAGCCAAGAGACCCAGTACTTC. It codes for CASSHLGSQETQYF.

The genes are TRBV4-2 and TRBJ2-3; 12 bases agree with TRBD2. The CDR3 runs to 15 residues. The germline V gene has CDR1 LGHNA and CDR2 YNFKEQ. V gave up 8 bases and J gave up 4 bases; unmatched junction bases: 7. This chain's CDR3 is CASDPGTSGPDTQYF. CDR3 bases: TGTGCCAGCGACCCCGGGACTAGCGGGCCAGATACGCAGTATTTT.

For this clonotype: The junction departs from germline at one end; a sequencing error may be responsible. The V call is TRBV11-3, the J call TRBJ2-7; no clear D. The CDR3 extends over 13 amino acids. The germline V gene has CDR1 SGHNT and CDR2 YENEEA. The CDR3 loop is CASSYATSHEQYF. Written as DNA, the CDR3 is TGTGCCAGCAGCTACGCGACCTCCCACGAGCAGTACTTC.

This clonotype appeared a few times. At one end, the junction sequence differs from germline, possibly due to a read error. This chain uses TRBV18 with TRBJ2-3; D is unclear. Per the germline V gene, CDR1 is KGHSH and CDR2 is LQKENI. This CDR3 has 13 amino acids. The CDR3 is CVSSPTLADTQYF. CDR3 coding DNA: TGTGTCAGCTCACCTACACTGGCAGATACGCAGTATTTT.

This clonotype has only a few counts. V is TRBV7-2 and J is TRBJ1-6; unclear D gene. The ends were cut back, 6 bases at V and 8 bases at J, with 14 bases in the middle. Germline CDR1 reads SGHTA; CDR2 reads FQGNSA. The CDR3 totals 14 residues. The CDR3 here is CASRKVGSDSPLHF. CDR3 nucleotide sequence: TGTGCCAGCAGGAAAGTGGGGTCGGATTCACCCCTCCACTTT.

The sample holds a few counts of this clonotype. The chain is built from TRBV7-3 and TRBJ1-1; D is ambiguous. The ends were cut back, 3 bases at V and 5 bases at J, with 10 bases in the middle. The CDR3 spans 13 residues. Looked up from germline, CDR1 is SGHTA and CDR2 is FQGTGA. CDR3 sequence reads: CASSFSGETEAFF. The CDR3 DNA reads TGTGCCAGCAGCTTTTCCGGCGAGACTGAAGCTTTCTTT.

The chain joins TRBV29-1 to TRBJ2-3; D not resolved. CDR3 length: 13 residues. V was clipped by 4 bases and J by 1 base, with 9 bases between them. CDR1 is SQVTM and CDR2 is ANQGSEA in the germline V gene. CDR3 sequence reads: CSVGETRTDTQYF. The CDR3 DNA reads as TGCAGCGTTGGCGAGACACGCACAGATACGCAGTATTTT.

This clonotype came up a few times. The J gene is TRBJ1-5, the V gene TRBV3-1; D is possibly TRBD1 (5 bases). V shed 1 base and J shed 1 base, with 11 bases lying between them. CDR3 size: 16 residues. The germline V gene encodes CDR1 LGHDT and CDR2 YNNKEL (reference sequence). CDR3 nucleotides: TGTGCCAGCAGCCAAGCAGGGTCTGGGAGCAATCAGCCCCAGCATTTT. Translating it yields CASSQAGSGSNQPQHF.

V usage is TRBV2 and J usage is TRBJ2-1, with 8 bases identical to TRBD1. Per germline, CDR1 SNHLY and CDR2 FYNNEI. The CDR3 has 16 residues. V lost 8 bases and J lost 6; bases outside the gene matches: 15. The CDR3 DNA follows: TGTGCCAGCGGAAGACTACCGGGACAGGAGTTCAATGAGCAGTTCTTC. It yields the protein CASGRLPGQEFNEQFF.

The CDR3 DNA sequence: TGTGCCAGCAGTGGGGGGGGCAGGAGCTCCTACGAGCAGTACTTC. Residues: CASSGGGRSSYEQYF. V usage is TRBV2 and J usage is TRBJ2-7, with a weak D call TRBD2 (7 bases). This CDR3 region has 15 residues. CDR1 and CDR2 from the germline V gene are SNHLY and FYNNEI. V gave up 4 bases and J gave up 0 bases, with 13 bases separating them.

The chain uses TRBV27 and TRBJ2-7; D is perhaps TRBD2 (6 bases). CDR1 is MNHEY and CDR2 is SMNVEV in the germline V gene (reference sequence). V was pared by 6 bases and J by 6 bases, with 15 bases between. The CDR3 runs 13 residues. The CDR3 here is CASRGLAGLEQYF. The CDR3 DNA reads TGTGCCAGCAGGGGACTGGCGGGACTCGAGCAGTACTTC.

There are a few counts of this clonotype. The chain uses TRBV15 and TRBJ2-5; D is undetermined. CDR1 and CDR2 (germline): LNHNV, YYDKDF (reference sequence). V shed 0 bases and J shed 3 bases, with 5 bases lying between them. CDR3 length: 13 residues. This CDR3 reads CATSRDREETQYF. The CDR3 coding sequence is TGTGCCACCAGCAGAGATCGAGAAGAGACCCAGTACTTC.

This chain connects TRBV27 to TRBJ2-5; D tentatively fits TRBD1 or TRBD2 (5 bases each). The germline V and J ends were trimmed by 8 bases and 5 bases, with 15 bases remaining between them. This CDR3 is built from 13 residues. Germline CDR1 reads MNHEY; CDR2 reads SMNVEV (reference sequence). The CDR3 reads CASARVRGETQYF. For the CDR3, the DNA is TGTGCCAGCGCGCGGGTCCGGGGCGAGACCCAGTACTTC.

In this sample, this clonotype turned up a few times. The V call is TRBV20-1, the J call TRBJ1-1; a possible D gene is TRBD1 (6 bases). Germline CDR1 reads DFQATT; CDR2 reads SNEGSKA (reference sequence). CDR3 length: 12 residues. V was cut by 3 bases and J by 6 bases, with 11 bases left in between. Here the CDR3 DNA reads TGCAGTGCTAGCACAGGGTTTGCTGAAGCTTTCTTT. It yields the protein CSASTGFAEAFF.

The chain combines TRBV5-1 with TRBJ2-5; perhaps TRBD2 as D (6 bases). This CDR3 has 15 amino acids. The germline gives CDR1 SGHRS, CDR2 YFSETQ. The V end was cut by 0 bases, the J end by 3 bases, with 12 bases between. The chain's CDR3 is CASSLVAGQEETQYF. The CDR3 DNA is TGCGCCAGCAGCTTGGTTGCGGGGCAGGAAGAGACCCAGTACTTC.

The rearrangement joins TRBV27 to TRBJ2-3; 7 positions agree with TRBD1. Per the germline V gene, CDR1 is MNHEY and CDR2 is SMNVEV (reference sequence). CDR3 size: 13 residues. V shed 10 bases, J shed 6 bases, and the junction held 10 bases outside the gene matches. The CDR3 DNA sequence: TGTGCCACCGGGACAGTATCCCTCGATACGCAGTATTTT. Translation: CATGTVSLDTQYF.